The rows below give T cell receptor beta chains drawn from one sample of a study of STAT5B mutations in CD4+ large granular lymphocyte leukemia. Profiled with immunoSEQ multiplex PCR; TCRdb holds only in-frame clones, not every one. Seen here are 31,000 or so clones, around 85% observed once, and the top ten hold under 2.5%. The sample consisted of CD4+ T cells from blood buffy coats. Receptor source: a human donor in good health. Each CDR3 is given with its conserved first and last residue. The order of the fields is V gene, clone size, J gene, D gene, CDR3 protein, CDR3 DNA. A D gene is named only where the DNA matches it firmly. A clone size is listed for some rows: how often the clone was seen (once, few, many), or a class if it is expanded.

TRBV7-3	.	TRBJ2-5	.	CASSLRAGMETQYF	TGTGCCAGCAGCTTACGAGCAGGGATGGAGACCCAGTACTTC
TRBV7-2	.	TRBJ1-6	.	CASSLGSSYNSPLHF	TGTGCCAGCAGCTTAGGGAGCTCCTATAATTCACCCCTCCACTTT
TRBV19	once	TRBJ2-7	.	CASRLKDGAIYEQYF	TGTGCCAGTAGACTCAAGGACGGAGCTATCTACGAGCAGTACTTC
TRBV28	.	TRBJ1-2	.	CASHLQGGPYGYTF	TGTGCCAGCCATCTCCAAGGGGGTCCCTATGGCTACACCTTC
TRBV7-2	.	TRBJ1-4	.	CASSLQGKTTNEKLFF	TGTGCCAGCAGCTTACAGGGGAAAACAACTAATGAAAAACTGTTTTTT
TRBV7-6	.	TRBJ2-3	.	CASSIDSTDTQYF	TGTGCCAGCAGCATCGACAGCACAGATACGCAGTATTTT
TRBV5-1	.	TRBJ1-2	.	CASSDARGRANYGYTF	TGCGCCAGCAGCGACGCTAGGGGTAGGGCTAACTATGGCTACACCTTC
TRBV7-2	.	TRBJ2-2	TRBD2	CASSLGGGGFTGELFF	TGTGCCAGCAGCTTAGGCGGCGGGGGGTTCACCGGGGAGCTGTTTTTT
TRBV11-3	.	TRBJ2-2	.	CASSLVSRAGELFF	TGTGCCAGCAGCTTAGTTTCTCGGGCCGGGGAGCTGTTTTTT
TRBV27	.	TRBJ2-7	TRBD2	CASSSISRLAGVMYEQYF	TGTGCCAGCAGTTCTATCAGCCGACTAGCGGGGGTAATGTACGAGCAGTACTTC
TRBV29-1	once	TRBJ1-1	TRBD1	CSVRQGGTEAFF	TGCAGCGTTAGACAGGGCGGGACTGAAGCTTTCTTT
TRBV10-3	.	TRBJ1-5	.	CAISDGGNQPQHF	TGTGCCATCAGTGACGGGGGCAATCAGCCCCAGCATTTT
TRBV18	.	TRBJ1-3	.	CASSPDGQRSSGNTIYF	TGTGCCAGCTCACCAGACGGACAGAGGAGCTCTGGAAACACCATATATTTT
TRBV4-2	.	TRBJ2-2	TRBD1	CASSQGATGGSGELVF	TGTGCCAGCAGCCAAGGGGCGACAGGGGGCTCCGGGGAGCTGGTTTTT
TRBV5-1	.	TRBJ2-7	.	CASSSLDRRYEQYF	TGCGCCAGCAGCTCCCTTGACAGAAGGTACGAGCAGTACTTC
TRBV10-1	.	TRBJ2-7	.	CASSRTGLEQYF	TGCGCCAGCAGTCGCACAGGGTTAGAGCAGTACTTC
TRBV28	.	TRBJ1-1	.	CASSFLTPNTEAFF	TGTGCCAGCAGTTTTCTCACCCCGAACACTGAAGCTTTCTTT
TRBV27	.	TRBJ2-5	.	CASRQFGGTQYF	TGTGCCAGCAGGCAGTTTGGGGGGACCCAGTACTTC
TRBV28	.	TRBJ1-2	.	CASARYGYTF	TGTGCCAGCGCCCGTTATGGCTACACCTTC
TRBV7-2	.	TRBJ2-3	TRBD2	CASSFMAGGRSHTDTQYF	TGTGCCAGCAGCTTCATGGCGGGAGGGCGGTCACACACAGATACGCAGTATTTT
TRBV19	.	TRBJ1-2	.	CASGRDPERGYTF	TGTGCCAGTGGCCGGGACCCCGAGCGGGGCTACACCTTC
TRBV7-8	.	TRBJ2-1	.	CASSLDWVGSYNEQFF	TGTGCCAGCAGCTTAGATTGGGTAGGTTCCTACAATGAGCAGTTCTTC
TRBV28	.	TRBJ2-1	.	CASRPTGTNEQFF	TGTGCCAGCAGACCTACTGGGACCAATGAGCAGTTCTTC
TRBV2	.	TRBJ2-7	TRBD2	CASSLAEDYEQYF	TGTGCCAGCAGCCTAGCGGAGGATTACGAGCAGTACTTC
TRBV29-1	.	TRBJ2-5	TRBD1	CSVVTGLETQYF	TGCAGCGTTGTGACAGGGTTGGAGACCCAGTACTTC
TRBV4-2	.	TRBJ1-1	.	CASSHISSGDNTEAFF	TGTGCCAGCAGCCATATCAGTTCAGGGGACAACACTGAAGCTTTCTTT
TRBV2	.	TRBJ2-5	TRBD1	CASSHRQGETQYF	TGTGCCAGCAGTCACAGACAGGGGGAGACCCAGTACTTC